These 9 T cell receptor beta chains share one sample of origin, sequenced in a study of cytomegalovirus exposure and HLA in healthy donors listed by TCRdb under 2017. Library preparation used the immunoSEQ multiplex PCR assay. The multiplex PCR relied on a mix of 60 forward primers for TCR Vbeta segments and 13 reverse primers for TCR Jbeta segments. This immuneACCESS table, as held by TCRdb, lists in-frame sequences with V and J called but not all clones. Of the missing ones, under half trace to an unresolved V gene in checked studies; the others have no known cause. The sample profile shows around 130,000 clones; approximately 80% of them were found once. The top ten hold 4.5% to 6% of the sample. Material: PBMCs. The receptors were gathered from a man between 18 and 35 years old in good health and CMV-seropositive.

The CDR3 protein is CASSPSRNLNSPLHF. CDR3 coding DNA: TGTGCCAGCTCACCATCCAGGAATCTTAATTCACCCCTCCACTTT. The genes are TRBV18 and TRBJ1-6; unclear D gene. Per germline, CDR1 KGHSH and CDR2 LQKENI. The V end lost 2 bases, the J end lost 6 bases, and 11 bases lay between the germline ends. The CDR3 sequence is 15 residues long.

J is TRBJ1-2 and V is TRBV7-6; a weak D match, TRBD1 (6 bases). The CDR3 runs 15 residues. V was pared by 3 bases and J by 6 bases, with 17 bases between. The germline gives CDR1 SGHVS, CDR2 FNYEAQ. The CDR3 sequence: CASSLGAGQGNGYTF. In nucleotides, the CDR3 is TGTGCCAGCAGCTTGGGGGCCGGGCAGGGAAATGGCTACACCTTC. Complete variable domain (other parts from reference TRBV7-6 and TRBJ1-2): GAGVSQSPRYKVTKRGQDVALRCDPISGHVSLYWYRQALGQGPEFLTYFNYEAQQDKSGLPNDRFSAERPEGSISTLTIQRTEQRDSAMYRCASSLGAGQGNGYTFGSGTRLTVV.

This CDR3 reads CASSLTGANTGELFF. The CDR3 DNA reads as TGTGCCAGCAGCTTGACGGGGGCGAACACCGGGGAGCTGTTTTTT. The rearrangement uses TRBV5-6 and TRBJ2-2; TRBD2 is a possible D gene (6 bases). With 1 base removed from V and 0 bases from J, the gap between germline ends came to 7 bases. The CDR3 runs 15 residues. Germline-derived CDR1 and CDR2 are SGHDT and YYEEEE.

This clone was picked up one time. The chain couples TRBV28 to TRBJ1-3, with D possibly matching TRBD1 (5 bases). The V gene's germline CDR1 is MDHEN and CDR2 SYDVKM. There are 16 residues in the CDR3. V dropped 7 bases and J dropped 3 bases, with 19 bases sitting between them. This CDR3 reads CASTHIFREGGNTIYF. CDR3 in DNA: TGTGCCAGCACCCACATATTCAGGGAAGGTGGAAACACCATATATTTT.

This chain connects TRBV7-9 to TRBJ1-2, with TRBD1 matching over 8 bases. V lost 4 bases and J lost 4; bases outside the gene matches: 5. The CDR3 has 14 amino acids. Germline values: CDR1 SEHNR, CDR2 FQNEAQ (reference sequence). The CDR3 protein is CASSSGTGFYGYTF. The CDR3, as DNA: TGTGCCAGCAGCTCGGGGACAGGATTCTATGGCTACACCTTC.

The chain is built from TRBV15 and TRBJ2-1; 12 bases line up with TRBD2. Unmatched junction bases numbered 5, after V lost 5 bases and J lost 3 bases. The germline V gene has CDR1 LNHNV and CDR2 YYDKDF (reference sequence). The CDR3 spans 16 residues. The CDR3 bases are TGTGCCACCAGCCGCGGACTAGCGGGGAACTACAATGAGCAGTTCTTC. The encoded protein is CATSRGLAGNYNEQFF.

V usage is TRBV5-4 and J usage is TRBJ2-2, with D maybe TRBD2 (6 bases). The germline V and J ends were trimmed by 3 bases and 5 bases, with 14 bases remaining between them. The germline gives CDR1 SGHNT, CDR2 YYREEE (reference sequence). This CDR3 contains 15 residues. CDR3 residues: CASSSFWGETGELFF. The DNA for the CDR3 is TGTGCCAGCAGCTCCTTTTGGGGGGAAACCGGGGAGCTGTTTTTT.

V is TRBV28 and J is TRBJ2-5, with D unresolved. Near its end, the DNA agrees better with TRBJ2-7, so the J call may be wrong. From germline, CDR1 is MDHEN and CDR2 SYDVKM. This CDR3 is 12 amino acids long. The CDR3 protein is CASSLEFYEQYF. The DNA for the CDR3 is TGTGCCAGCAGTTTAGAGTTCTACGAGCAGTACTTC.

The chain is built from TRBV2 and TRBJ2-3; D is possibly TRBD1 (6 bases). This CDR3 has 14 amino acids. The germline gives CDR1 SNHLY, CDR2 FYNNEI. V was cut by 11 bases and J by 0 bases, with 15 bases left in between. CDR3 coding DNA: TGTGCCTGTCGGACAGAGTCTAGCACAGATACGCAGTATTTT. Its translation: CACRTESSTDTQYF.